The source of this T cell receptor beta chain is a study of human T cells and chemical hapten exposure listed by TCRdb under 2021. Context from the whole study: For sensitization, 2% DPC in acetone was applied to a roughly 2 cm by roughly 2 cm area of upper inner arm skin. Patients additionally received weekly therapeutic DPC doses to the scalp throughout the approximately 25-week study period. Patch tests used Finn chambers with 0.01% DPC on the upper back, scored after 6 days by International Contact Dermatitis Research Group standards. Alopecia areata with under or over 50% scalp involvement, alopecia totalis and alopecia universalis were represented in the patient cohort, which was mostly female. Libraries were pooled for sequencing, and per-sample TCR yields varied mainly because of small differences in library volumes within the pool. This study followed changes in the peripheral blood TCR repertoire in vivo during primary and secondary sensitization of alopecia patients to the hapten diphenylcyclopropenone (DPC). Blood was sampled from patients pre-sensitization (week 0) and at 2, 6 and about 24 weeks after DPC sensitization. For TCR sequencing, blood came from 25 to 35 alopecia patients at anywhere from one to four time points (pre-sensitization, 2, 6 and 24 weeks).

Points the paper makes about the study in general: Repeated subsampling changed both the strength of the expansion versus patch-test correlation and the threshold at which the correlation became significant. Because all patients had alopecia, a presumed autoimmune disease, the immune response of the patients might differ from that of healthy individuals. Patch test score correlated positively with the number of PT1 expanded TCRs, reaching significance at thresholds 8, 16 and 32 but not at 4. Compared with pre-sensitization or healthy control sets, expanded TCRs formed significantly more large CDR3 similarity clusters, which is consistent with antigen-driven responses. DPC sensitization did not change how many TCRs were above 1 in 1000 frequency, and no evidence was found of alterations in global repertoire structure.

Receptor amplification or capture employed RACE. Sequencing was performed on a NextSeq 500. During library preparation, unique molecular identifiers were attached to individual cDNA molecules so that TCRs could be counted in a quantitative, reproducible way. Each blood RNA sample was used to sequence both TCR alpha and TCR beta chains. Processing in the source paper ran as follows. The median number of TCRs per sample was over 85,000, ranging from about 20,000 to 700,000. V, J and CDR3 annotation of the TCR reads was performed with the Decombinator software suite. Every sample was subsampled to the same number of TCRs (28,000) for the PS versus PT1 abundance plots. Expanded TCRs were defined as absent before sensitization and observed at least eight times at the 2-week time point. The raw public data were reprocessed by TCRdb itself: fastp quality trimming at Q25, MiXCR clonotype calling, in-frame beta chains only. Under each unique CDR3 protein, matching rows form one entry showing the most common genes and DNA. The V and J calls here are based on TCRdb, not the publication. For this sample there are 190,000 or so distinct CDR3 sequences; around a quarter appear just once. Roughly 2.3% of the sample comes from the top ten.

According to the study, the label for this sample's time point signals: patch test 3, about 24 weeks after DPC sensitization. The treatment or condition label here, explained by the study, means: therapeutic diphenylcyclopropenone sensitization with weekly scalp DPC. Blood at each patch-test visit was drawn before the patch test was applied. Patients were eligible if aged 18 to 70, diagnosed with alopecia and judged suitable for DPC therapy, and pregnant patients were excluded. Unfractionated whole blood was collected in Tempus Blood RNA tubes, and total RNA was extracted from that blood. Trimmed from V: 6 bases; trimmed from J: 4 bases; junction bases lacking a gene match: 7. From cysteine to phenylalanine, the CDR3 is 15 amino acids long. Only the CDR3 region is kept as DNA, spanning 45 bases read in frame from base 1. As regards this clonotype: The antigen this receptor binds is unknown. Base qualities are not at hand, and no much larger clone is one base apart.

The source of this sequence is a woman aged 40 to 50 with alopecia areata. Some clones in this sample may be carry-over from other donors' samples. The sample in question was whole blood, obtained in connection with sensitization to the hapten diphenylcyclopropenone (DPC). The V gene is TRBV12-3 or TRBV12-4 and the J gene is TRBJ2-7; TRBD2 fits 12 bases in the junction. The DNA is as follows: TGTGCCAGCAGCCCCTGGGGACTAGCGGGTTACGAGCAGTACTTC. It encodes CASSPWGLAGYEQYF.